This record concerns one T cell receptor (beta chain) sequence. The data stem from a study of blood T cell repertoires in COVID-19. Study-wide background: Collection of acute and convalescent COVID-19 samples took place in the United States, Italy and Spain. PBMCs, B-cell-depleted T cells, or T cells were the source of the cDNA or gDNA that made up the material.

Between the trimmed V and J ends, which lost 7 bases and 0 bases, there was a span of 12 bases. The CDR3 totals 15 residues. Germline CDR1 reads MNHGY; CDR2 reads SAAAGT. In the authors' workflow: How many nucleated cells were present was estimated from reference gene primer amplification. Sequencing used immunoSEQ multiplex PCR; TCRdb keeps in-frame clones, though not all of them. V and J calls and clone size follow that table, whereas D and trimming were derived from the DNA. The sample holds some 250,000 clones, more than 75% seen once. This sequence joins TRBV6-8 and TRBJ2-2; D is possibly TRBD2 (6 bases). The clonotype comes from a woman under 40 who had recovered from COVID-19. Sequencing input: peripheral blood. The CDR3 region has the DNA TGTGCCAGCAACCAAGGCGGGGCGAACACCGGGGAGCTGTTTTTT. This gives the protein CASNQGGANTGELFF.